Below, 14 T cell receptor beta chains from the same sample are listed, as sequenced in a study of cytomegalovirus exposure and HLA in healthy donors. Primers: 60 Vbeta forward and 13 Jbeta reverse. Assay used: immunoSEQ multiplex PCR; TCRdb lists only in-frame clones, some missing. The top ten hold roughly 1.4% of the sample, which has 150,000 to 200,000 clones, around 68% seen once. Sequencing used PBMCs. The origin of the receptors is a man aged 45 to 65 in good health and CMV-seronegative.

This chain joins TRBV6-5 and TRBJ1-6, with D hard to call. This CDR3 is built from 14 residues. Deletions cut 0 bases from V and 5 bases from J, with 5 bases between. The germline gives CDR1 MNHEY, CDR2 SVGAGI. DNA of the CDR3: TGTGCCAGCAGTTACTCAGGAGATAATTCACCCCTCCACTTT. Translation: CASSYSGDNSPLHF.

V gene TRBV7-9 combines with J gene TRBJ1-4; possibly TRBD1 for D (5 bases). CDR3 length equals 15 residues. Germline CDR1 reads SEHNR; CDR2 reads FQNEAQ (reference sequence). Trimming cost V 1 base and J 7 bases, with 13 bases left between them. The CDR3 sequence is CASSLVQGISEKLFF. CDR3 bases: TGTGCCAGCAGCTTAGTTCAGGGAATTAGTGAAAAACTGTTTTTT. The full variable domain, completed using reference TRBV7-9 and TRBJ1-4, is DTGVSQNPRHKITKRGQNVTFRCDPISEHNRLYWYRQTLGQGPEFLTYFQNEAQLEKSRLLSDRFSAERPKGSFSTLEIQRTEQGDSAMYLCASSLVQGISEKLFFGSGTQLSVL.

This clone was counted a few times. CDR3: CASSLGTGGSTEAFF. The CDR3, as DNA: TGTGCCAGCAGCTTAGGGACAGGGGGGAGCACTGAAGCTTTCTTT. The chain joins TRBV11-2 to TRBJ1-1; 10 bases align to TRBD1. V was clipped by 1 base and J by 4 bases; unmatched bases: 3. The CDR3 sequence is 15 residues long. Germline-derived CDR1 and CDR2 are SGHAT and FQNNGV.

This chain connects TRBV10-2 to TRBJ2-2; 11 nucleotides agree with TRBD2. This CDR3 has 17 residues. J lost 2 bases, V lost 4 bases, and 6 bases had no gene match. Germline CDR1 is WSHSY and CDR2 is SAAADI. CDR3: CASSGTSGGANTGELFF. The CDR3, as DNA: TGCGCCAGCAGTGGAACTAGCGGGGGTGCAAACACCGGGGAGCTGTTTTTT.

On this clone itself: This same CDR3 is encoded by further DNA sequences in the sample. This chain joins TRBV5-1 and TRBJ2-5; TRBD1 matches at 7 bases. CDR1 and CDR2 from the germline V gene are SGHRS and YFSETQ. The V and J ends lost 4 bases and 3 bases, in that order; junction bases with no gene match: 3. The CDR3 is 13 amino acids. The chain's CDR3 is CASSRTGEETQYF. DNA of the CDR3: TGCGCCAGCAGCCGGACAGGAGAAGAGACCCAGTACTTC.

This clone appeared a few times. J is TRBJ2-1 and V is TRBV6-1; 8 nucleotides agree with TRBD2. Trimming cost V 6 bases and J 9 bases; bases outside gene matches: 13. The CDR3 extends over 15 amino acids. CDR1 MNHNS and CDR2 SASEGT come from the germline V gene. The CDR3 loop is CASRGGGSGEVEQFF. In DNA, the CDR3 is TGTGCCAGCAGGGGTGGGGGTAGCGGGGAGGTTGAGCAGTTCTTC.

The V call is TRBV2, the J call TRBJ1-1; D unclear. V lost 7 bases and J lost 1, with 10 bases in between. Looked up from germline, CDR1 is SNHLY and CDR2 is FYNNEI. This CDR3 comprises 13 residues. CDR3 DNA: TGTGCCAGCACCCAGGACTCGAACACTGAAGCTTTCTTT. It yields the protein CASTQDSNTEAFF.

The V gene is TRBV10-2, the J gene TRBJ1-2, with D possibly matching TRBD1 (5 bases). This CDR3 has 14 residues. Germline lookup yields CDR1 WSHSY and CDR2 SAAADI. Deletions cut 4 bases from V and 3 bases from J, with 12 bases between. DNA for the CDR3: TGCGCCAGCAGTGTTGGGGGGAATGACTATGGCTACACCTTC. This encodes CASSVGGNDYGYTF.

V and J are TRBV18 and TRBJ1-6, with D tentatively TRBD1 (6 bases). V dropped 0 bases and J dropped 7 bases, with 16 bases sitting between them. Germline CDR1 KGHSH, CDR2 LQKENI. CDR3 length: 17 amino acids. CDR3 in amino acids: CASSPPAGTILNSPLHF. DNA for the CDR3: TGTGCCAGCTCACCACCCGCTGGGACAATCCTCAATTCACCCCTCCACTTT.

This chain connects TRBV19 to TRBJ1-6; D might be TRBD1 (5 bases). The germline CDR1 and CDR2 sequences are LNHDA and SQIVND (reference sequence). V was pared by 5 bases and J by 10 bases, with 18 bases between. The CDR3 length is 15 residues. The CDR3 sequence is CASSPQAGLRSPLHF. In nucleotides, the CDR3 is TGTGCCAGTAGTCCCCAGGCGGGGCTACGCTCACCCCTCCACTTT.

This clone came up a few times. This chain links TRBV7-8 with TRBJ2-1, with 9 nucleotides matching TRBD1. The V gene's germline CDR1 is SGHVS and CDR2 FQNEAQ. This CDR3 region has 15 residues. V lost 1 base, J lost 4 bases, and 2 bases stayed unmatched. CDR3 in DNA: TGTGCCAGCAGCTTAGGGGACAGGGCTTACAATGAGCAGTTCTTC. Encoded protein: CASSLGDRAYNEQFF.

This rearrangement joins TRBV5-1 to TRBJ2-3; D might be TRBD2 (5 bases). V was pared by 0 bases and J by 8 bases, with 22 bases between. CDR1 and CDR2 (germline): SGHRS, YFSETQ. This CDR3 has 17 residues. CDR3 nucleotides: TGCGCCAGCAGCTTGGCCGGTGACGCGGGTTCAAGTATTACGCAGTATTTT. Translation gives CASSLAGDAGSSITQYF.

This clone was seen a handful of times. This chain uses TRBV6-5 with TRBJ2-5, with D perhaps TRBD2 (5 bases). This CDR3 has 14 residues. Trimming pared 0 bases from V and 2 bases from J, leaving 7 bases between. CDR1 is MNHEY and CDR2 is SVGAGI in the germline V gene. The CDR3 coding sequence is TGTGCCAGCAGTTACTCGCCGGGACAAGAGACCCAGTACTTC. It translates to CASSYSPGQETQYF.

V is TRBV7-9 and J is TRBJ1-5; 9 bases are a match to TRBD1. Germline CDR1 is SEHNR and CDR2 is FQNEAQ (reference sequence). J lost 3 bases, V lost 1 base, and 4 bases had no gene match. The CDR3 has 16 amino acids. The CDR3 loop reads CASSLVGQGNNQPQHF. The CDR3 DNA reads TGTGCCAGCAGCTTAGTGGGACAGGGCAACAATCAGCCCCAGCATTTT.